The source of this T cell receptor beta chain is a study of cytomegalovirus exposure and HLA in healthy donors. Findings of the study overall: The study flagged some 170 TCR beta chains as cytomegalovirus-associated. Per a prior analysis, the majority of TCR beta V segments were productive roughly 90% or roughly 30% of the time.

The donors comprised healthy bone marrow donors. Primers: 60 Vbeta forward and 13 Jbeta reverse. Repertoires were generated with immunoSEQ multiplex PCR, while TCRdb's copy carries only in-frame clones and drops some. This table holds around 150,000 clones, under 90% found once. On this clone: Its target is unknown.

The CDR3 runs to 14 residues. With 5 bases removed from V and 6 bases from J, the gap between germline ends came to 16 bases. Per the germline V gene, CDR1 is KGHSH and CDR2 is LQKENI. The chain carries TRBV18 and TRBJ1-1; D unclear. The sequenced material came from PBMCs. The TCR comes from a boy aged 2-15 years in good health and CMV-seronegative. The CDR3 region is CASSLTPSQAEAFF. CDR3 DNA: TGTGCCAGCTCATTAACACCCTCGCAGGCTGAAGCTTTCTTT.